Listed below are T cell receptor beta chains from one sample, sequenced in a study of CD8 T cells in Susac syndrome. One entry per CDR3 protein, called by TCRdb with MiXCR from the immunoSEQ multiplex PCR reads. The profile covers 100,000 or so distinct CDR3 sequences, with 85% to 95% appearing a single time and 0.3% taken by the ten largest. Sequencing was done on a sample of CD4+ T cells from PBMCs. The receptors come from a human donor with Susac syndrome. Both conserved end residues are trimmed from each CDR3. Fields, in order: D gene, clone size, V gene, CDR3 length, CDR3 protein. D genes are given only for firm matches. Clone size, where shown, is once, few, many, or a class for clones that have expanded.

D: TRBD1
size: .
V: TRBV7-3
length: 11
CDR3: ASRGQGSTEAF

D: .
size: .
V: TRBV2
length: 12
CDR3: ASRKGQGKETQY

D: .
size: .
V: TRBV12-3/TRBV12-4
length: 11
CDR3: ASSFSHSYEQY

D: .
size: .
V: TRBV7-9
length: 11
CDR3: ASPHGMVYEQY

D: .
size: once
V: TRBV15
length: 10
CDR3: ATSGNDNEQF

D: TRBD2
size: .
V: TRBV6-5
length: 13
CDR3: ASSPGGLEFNEQF

D: .
size: .
V: TRBV4-3
length: 15
CDR3: ASSQDVRRPGGNEQY

D: .
size: .
V: TRBV7-2
length: 12
CDR3: ASSRLGYTDTQY

D: .
size: .
V: TRBV20-1
length: 12
CDR3: SARPPGTSYGYT

D: .
size: .
V: TRBV12-3/TRBV12-4
length: 12
CDR3: ASSLGANTGELF

D: .
size: .
V: TRBV9
length: 13
CDR3: ASSRGGMQAGELF

D: .
size: .
V: TRBV7-9
length: 10
CDR3: ASSHNNSPLH

D: .
size: .
V: TRBV29-1
length: 11
CDR3: SVDLTGASGYT

D: .
size: .
V: TRBV5-1
length: 13
CDR3: ASSLEPGIGGELF

D: TRBD2
size: .
V: TRBV6-5
length: 15
CDR3: ASSYPRTSGGYNEQF

D: .
size: .
V: TRBV2
length: 10
CDR3: ASIWQTYEQY

D: TRBD1
size: .
V: TRBV6-1
length: 10
CDR3: ASSEDRDEQF